This section outlines one T cell receptor beta chain sequence together with its context. The sample holds a few counts of this clonotype. No cognate antigen has been identified for it. A much larger clone lies a single base off, so this may be a read error. This specimen comes from a study of Graves' ophthalmopathy and Graves' hyperthyroidism (dated by TCRdb to 2016 to 2019). In the study overall: Hyperthyroidism was defined as stable when no progression to ophthalmopathy occurred within 18 months of follow-up. In total, 120 to 150 blood samples were TCR-sequenced: fewer than 50 ophthalmopathy, under 85 hyperthyroidism and approximately 17 hyperthyroidism-to-ophthalmopathy patients. After sampling, hyperthyroidism patients received methimazole starting at 30 mg daily, and ophthalmopathy patients received high-dose intravenous methylprednisolone. In five or six hyperthyroidism patients, the T-cell repertoire of thyroid tissue was compared with the T-cell repertoire of blood. For independent validation, a separate cohort was made up of approximately 19 hyperthyroidism patients plus 17 patients who later progressed from hyperthyroidism to ophthalmopathy. A discovery set of 95 to 100 patients (under 45 ophthalmopathy, about 58 stable hyperthyroidism) was enrolled to explore V-J signatures distinguishing ophthalmopathy from hyperthyroidism. TCR beta repertoire signatures were used to distinguish Graves' ophthalmopathy from Graves' hyperthyroidism and to predict progression to ophthalmopathy. Overall results and qualifications from the work: In validation, the model predicted ophthalmopathy progression with roughly 68% sensitivity and 72.22% specificity; 12 predicted patients were CT-confirmed with GO in a median of around 6.5 months. No statistical method was used to set the sample size in advance, and the investigators knew which group each participant was assigned to. Ophthalmopathy was separated from stable hyperthyroidism by the 13-signature model with around 89% sensitivity and roughly 83% specificity in cross-validation and with 80%/75% in the test set. Most of the expanded thyroid clonotypes with a frequency above 0.001 were also detected in blood, and it was suggested that the thyroid immune response may be reflected by blood repertoires.

For repertoire sequencing, TCR beta CDR3 regions were amplified from RNA transcripts. The first round was an RT-PCR using HTBI primers with the Qiagen OneStep RT-PCR kit, and this first round was followed by a second-round multiplex PCR, then size selection and purification. Libraries were sequenced on an Illumina HiSeq2000 using paired-end 100 bp reads. The published analysis was carried out like this. SOAPnuke was used to process the reads, throwing out any read that had adapters, had uncalled bases, had a mean Phred below 15, or lacked an exact constant-primer or identifier match. COPE v1.2.5 was used to merge the high-quality paired reads. Unique nucleotide sequences were defined as clonotypes and aligned to IMGT TRB V, D and J references using MiTCR v1.1. The analysis was limited to V-J combinations with a frequency above 0.0001, which together covered 99.2% of repertoires. A TCR clonal expansion and chaos score per V-J combination was defined as the ratio of F50 clonal expansion to chaos observed in the TCRdist matrix. Welch's t-statistics and random forest were used to narrow the features down to 10 to 15 V-J combinations, which were then fed into a naive Bayes classifier. The Morisita-Horn index was used to measure how similar the thyroid and blood repertoires were. The public sequencing data were trimmed at Q25 with fastp and processed into clonotypes with MiXCR by TCRdb, which kept only in-frame beta chains. For every CDR3 protein sequence, its rows merge into one entry that carries the most common genes and DNA. The V and J calls reflect TCRdb's pipeline rather than the authors' work. This sample gives more than 1,000,000 distinct CDR3 sequences in total; about 38% of them show up just once. The top ten constitute more than 9.5% of the sample.

V is clipped by 1 base and J by 4 bases, and the sequence between their germline boundaries is 7 bases long. From its cysteine to its phenylalanine, the CDR3 spans 13 amino acids. Only CDR3 DNA remains: 39 bases, in frame from the first base. For CDR1 and CDR2, the germline V gene lists SGHTA and FQGNSA. Patients with hyperthyroidism were aged 18 to 65 years, had been newly diagnosed, and had a disease duration of less than 2 months. Patients with other autoimmune diseases, uncontrolled infections, pregnancy or lactation were excluded. Clinical symptoms, serum thyroxine, TRAb, thyroid ultrasound and orbital computed tomography were used for diagnosis. Total RNA was extracted using Trizol reagent, and RNA quality was checked on an Agilent 2100 Bioanalyzer.

Recombination joined TRBV7-2 with TRBJ1-2; a confident D gene designation cannot be given. This sequence was found in an adult man with Graves' hyperthyroidism. What was sequenced was peripheral blood or thyroid tissue (not recorded which). The bases are TGTGCCAGCAGCTTAGAACGGATCTATGGCTACACCTTC. This gives the protein CASSLERIYGYTF.